This T cell receptor (beta chain) was recovered during a study of cytomegalovirus exposure and HLA in healthy donors. Study information: Earlier sequencing of some 180 million T cells yielded 100 million to 120 million unique TCR beta sequences.

This CDR3 has 16 amino acids. V shed 10 bases, J shed 1 base, and the junction held 10 bases outside the gene matches. Germline loops: CDR1 MNHEY, CDR2 SMNVEV (reference sequence). PCR involved 60 Vbeta and 13 Jbeta primers. Using immunoSEQ multiplex PCR, the repertoire was profiled, and TCRdb retains in-frame clones only, with some absent. Of some 180,000 clones in the sample, around three quarters were seen once. This TCR was recovered from a woman aged 25-40 years in good health and CMV-seronegative. The sequenced sample consisted of PBMCs. The V call is TRBV27, the J call TRBJ1-6; 7 bases line up with TRBD1. The CDR3 sequence: CATKGQLNSYNSPLHF. The CDR3 bases are TGTGCCACCAAGGGACAGCTAAATTCCTATAATTCACCCCTCCACTTT.